This passage covers 10 T cell receptor beta chains from one sample sequenced in a study of T cells expressing NK-cell markers. After re-calling the 5' RACE reads, TCRdb lists one entry per CDR3 protein, DNA absent. The sample has hundreds of thousands of distinct CDR3 sequences. The sample was blood T cells: a sorted CD56 or NKG2C T cell subset, CD4+ or CD8+ T cells, or bulk PBMC T cells (not recorded which). Source of these receptors: a man between 18 and 35 years old in good health.

The V call is TRBV4-3, the J call TRBJ1-1; TCRdb's D call of TRBD1 is untestable without DNA. The CDR3 totals 14 residues. The germline gives CDR1 LGHNA, CDR2 YSLEER. The CDR3 reads CASSQFRGDTEAFF.

The chain combines TRBV5-1 with TRBJ2-7; TCRdb outputs TRBD1, but without DNA this stays unchecked. The CDR3 extends over 13 amino acids. CDR1 is SGHRS and CDR2 is YFSETQ in the germline V gene. CDR3: CASMQPGNHEQYF.

The chain recombines TRBV5-1 with TRBJ1-1. The CDR3 has 14 amino acids. CDR1 is SGHRS, CDR2 YFSETQ, per germline. This chain's CDR3 is CASSSPTANTEAFF.

The genes are TRBV12-3 or TRBV12-4 and TRBJ2-6. This CDR3 has 15 amino acids. This chain's CDR3 is CASSPGSSGANVLTF.

V usage is TRBV27 and J usage is TRBJ2-7; there is no DNA to check the TCRdb D call of TRBD2. This CDR3 contains 14 residues. Germline CDR1 and CDR2: MNHEY and SMNVEV (reference sequence). CDR3 sequence reads: CASSLTAGPQEQYF.

The genes are TRBV5-1 and TRBJ2-1. The CDR3 consists of 15 residues. Germline-derived CDR1 and CDR2 are SGHRS and YFSETQ. The CDR3 sequence: CASSLGSSSYNEQFF.

The chain recombines TRBV12-5 with TRBJ1-1. The CDR3 extends over 15 amino acids. The germline V gene has CDR1 LGHNT and CDR2 FRNRAP. CDR3 sequence reads: CASGLVPNLNTEAFF.

This chain connects TRBV10-3 to TRBJ2-7; the TRBD2 assignment by TCRdb is unverifiable without DNA. There are 17 residues in the CDR3. The germline CDR1 and CDR2 sequences are ENHRY and SYGVKD. CDR3 residues: CAIRYGTSGPSSYEQYF.

This rearrangement joins TRBV5-6 to TRBJ2-7; TCRdb outputs TRBD1, but without DNA this stays unchecked. Germline CDR1 and CDR2: SGHDT and YYEEEE. CDR3 length equals 14 residues. CDR3 sequence reads: CASSTGQNFYEQYF.

The chain carries TRBV20-1 and TRBJ2-7; TCRdb designates TRBD1, a call that cannot be tested without DNA. The CDR3 is made up of 15 amino acids. Germline CDR1 reads DFQATT; CDR2 reads SNEGSKA (reference sequence). The CDR3: CSARKHGGGVGEQYF.